This T cell receptor beta chain was sequenced in a study of OX40 agonist ivuxolimab in advanced cancers. Study context: Patients received ivuxolimab, an intravenous treatment, every 2 weeks at 0.01 to 10 mg/kg. Three patients, one with hepatocellular carcinoma and two with cutaneous melanoma, responded partially.

Sequencing was performed with immunoSEQ multiplex PCR; in TCRdb, only in-frame clones are kept and a portion is missing. The data show around 55,000 clones, with approximately 80% seen just once and roughly 6% held by the top ten. General study points: Average numbers of expanded clones were greater in CD8+ T cells than in CD4+.

The ends lost 6 bases at V and 4 bases at J; junction bases unmatched: 5. Germline CDR1 is LNHDA and CDR2 is SQIVND (reference sequence). CDR3 length: 15 amino acids. As to this clone: Its antigen remains unknown.

The origin of this receptor is an adult with an advanced solid tumor such as melanoma, head and neck, liver or kidney cancer. The material was CD4+ or CD8+ T cells sorted from blood, obtained in a trial of the OX40 agonist ivuxolimab. This chain links TRBV19 with TRBJ1-5; 11 bases agree with TRBD1. The CDR3 DNA is TGTGCCAGTAGGAGGACAGGGGGCCCAAATCAGCCCCAGCATTTT. It specifies CASRRTGGPNQPQHF.